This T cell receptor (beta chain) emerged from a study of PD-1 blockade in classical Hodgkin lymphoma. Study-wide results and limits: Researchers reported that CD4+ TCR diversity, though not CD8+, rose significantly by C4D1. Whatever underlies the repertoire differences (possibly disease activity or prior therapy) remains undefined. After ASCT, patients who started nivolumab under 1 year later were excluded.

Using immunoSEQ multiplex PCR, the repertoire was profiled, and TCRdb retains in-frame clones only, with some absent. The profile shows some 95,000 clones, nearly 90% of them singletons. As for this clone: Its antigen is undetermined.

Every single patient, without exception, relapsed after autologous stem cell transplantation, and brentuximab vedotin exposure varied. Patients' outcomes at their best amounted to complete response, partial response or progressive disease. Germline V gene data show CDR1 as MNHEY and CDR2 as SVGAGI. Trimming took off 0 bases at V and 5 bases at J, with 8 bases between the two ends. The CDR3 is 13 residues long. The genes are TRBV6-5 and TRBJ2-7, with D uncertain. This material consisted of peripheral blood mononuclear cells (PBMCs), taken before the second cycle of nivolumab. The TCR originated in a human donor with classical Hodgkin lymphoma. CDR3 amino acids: CASSYSSFHEQYF. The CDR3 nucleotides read TGTGCCAGCAGTTACTCATCTTTCCACGAGCAGTACTTC.